Described below is a single TCR beta chain sequence and its context. While infection was still active, Seattle patients were enrolled and then followed longitudinally. In the original workflow: Amplification of reference gene primers was used by the study to estimate nucleated cell counts. TCRdb keeps only in-frame clones here, not all; method: immunoSEQ multiplex PCR. The DNA was the basis for D and trimming; V, J and clone size are from that table. In the table there are 250,000 to 350,000 clones, approximately 90% of which are singletons. Germline V gene sequence: CDR1 MNHNS, CDR2 SASEGT. The CDR3 has 17 amino acids. V shed 2 bases and J shed 0 bases, with 14 bases lying between them. The source of the sample is a study of blood T cell repertoires in COVID-19. Study-level background: Collection of acute and convalescent COVID-19 samples took place in the United States, Italy and Spain. T cells, B-cell-depleted T cells, or PBMCs provided the cDNA or gDNA that served as material.

This receptor was obtained from a woman in her fifties or sixties with COVID-19, enrolled during active disease. The sample consisted of peripheral blood. This chain connects TRBV6-1 to TRBJ2-4; D may be TRBD2 (5 bases). The CDR3 sequence is CASSERWSSTAKNIQYF. The CDR3 DNA follows: TGTGCCAGCAGTGAAAGGTGGTCTAGCACAGCCAAAAACATTCAGTACTTC.